This T cell receptor beta chain was recorded in a study of blood T cell repertoires in COVID-19. Study-level background: Donors in the United States, Italy and Spain gave samples during acute or convalescent COVID-19. In each case, the material was cDNA or gDNA derived from T cells, B-cell-depleted T cells, or PBMCs.

Authors' data handling: Counts of nucleated cells, estimated from reference gene primer amplification, were obtained. Here immunoSEQ multiplex PCR was the method, and the copy in TCRdb shows in-frame clones only, minus some. That table furnishes V, J and clone size, whereas the DNA furnished D and trimming. Of approximately 68,000 clones listed, 85% to 90% are singletons. CDR1 and CDR2 (germline): SNHLY, FYNNEI. This CDR3 region has 13 residues. V shed 4 bases, J shed 6 bases, and the junction held 4 bases outside the gene matches. The TCR originated in a man in his forties or fifties with active COVID-19. This chain links TRBV2 with TRBJ1-2; 8 positions match TRBD1. Sequencing was done on a sample of peripheral blood. Here the CDR3 DNA reads TGTGCCAGCAGTGTGACAGGGGAGGATGGCTACACCTTC. As protein: CASSVTGEDGYTF.